These 2 T cell receptor beta chains originate from one sample sequenced in a study of T cells in Graves' hyperthyroidism and ophthalmopathy. It was RNA transcripts that yielded the amplified TCR beta CDR3 regions. HTBI primers were used for first-round RT-PCR of the TCR CDR3. TCRdb reanalysed the multiplex PCR reads using MiXCR and keeps one entry per CDR3 protein. The sample includes about 740,000 distinct CDR3 sequences, less than 15% of them seen just once. Sequencing was done on a sample of blood. The origin of the receptors is a woman aged 18-30 years with Graves' hyperthyroidism.

Many counts were recorded for this clonotype. V and J are TRBV6-1 and TRBJ2-7; TRBD1 matches at 9 bases. This CDR3 comprises 16 residues. Unmatched junction bases numbered 10, after V lost 5 bases and J lost 2 bases. CDR1 and CDR2 from the germline V gene are MNHNS and SASEGT. CDR3 DNA: TGTGCCAGCAGTCGGGACAGGGCTACTCTTGCCTACGAGCAGTACTTC. Amino acids: CASSRDRATLAYEQYF.

The chain links TRBV18 to TRBJ2-3; a weak D match, TRBD1 (6 bases). The CDR3 is 15 amino acids. Germline CDR1 reads KGHSH; CDR2 reads LQKENI. Trimming left V 1 base short and J 1 base short, with 9 bases between. The CDR3 reads CASSPRDMGTDTQYF. Here the CDR3 DNA reads TGTGCCAGCTCACCACGGGACATGGGCACAGATACGCAGTATTTT.